These T cell receptor beta chains were read from a single sample in a study of T cell responses to AZD1222 COVID-19 vaccine. Profiled with immunoSEQ multiplex PCR; TCRdb holds only in-frame clones, not every one. There are approximately 110,000 clones in the sample; around 88% occur only once, and about 5% lies in the top ten. This material consisted of peripheral blood, taken on day 0 of AZD1222 vaccination. All receptors come from an adult in good health. CDR3s include the opening cysteine and the closing phenylalanine or tryptophan. D genes are given only for firm matches. The size field is filled for only some rows; it gives once, few, many or a size class.

j_gene,abundance,d_gene,v_gene,CDR3nt,CDR3aa
TRBJ2-3,NA,TRBD2,TRBV7-6,TGTGCCAGCAGCTTTGGAGCGGGGGGTTTCACAGATACGCAGTATTTT,CASSFGAGGFTDTQYF
TRBJ1-2,NA,NA,TRBV6-5,TGTGCCAGCAGCCAGGGCTATGGCTACACCTTC,CASSQGYGYTF
TRBJ1-5,NA,TRBD1,TRBV2,TGTGCCAGCACTGGACAGGGTTCGTATCTTCAGCCCCAGCATTTT,CASTGQGSYLQPQHF
TRBJ2-5,once,NA,TRBV18,TGTGCCAGCTCAGAGGTTACCCAAGAGACCCAGTACTTC,CASSEVTQETQYF
TRBJ1-4,few,NA,TRBV19,TGTGCCAGTAGTCCCCGGGACACTGCAACTAATGAAAAACTGTTTTTT,CASSPRDTATNEKLFF
TRBJ1-5,NA,NA,TRBV19,TGTGCCAGTAGTATCGACAGGAGCCTGGACCTAGTTAGCAATCAGCCCCAGCATTTT,CASSIDRSLDLVSNQPQHF
TRBJ2-7,NA,TRBD2,TRBV19,TGTGCCAGACCACAGCAGGGACGGGAGGCCTACGAGCAGTACTTC,CARPQQGREAYEQYF
TRBJ1-6,NA,NA,TRBV4-3,TGCGCCAGCAGCGACCAGGGAAATAATTCACCCCTCCACTTT,CASSDQGNNSPLHF
TRBJ1-1,NA,TRBD1,TRBV10-3,TGTGCCATCAGCGAAGGACAGGGGGGCACTGAAGCTTTCTTT,CAISEGQGGTEAFF
TRBJ2-5,once,TRBD1,TRBV18,TGTGCCAGCTCACCAGGACAGGGTAACCAAGAGACCCAGTACTTC,CASSPGQGNQETQYF
TRBJ1-2,NA,NA,TRBV27,TGTGCCAGCAGTTTAGGTATGGAGGGCTATCATGGCTACACCTTC,CASSLGMEGYHGYTF
TRBJ1-1,NA,NA,TRBV10-3,TGTGCCATCAGACTTGACAAGAACACTGAAGCTTTCTTT,CAIRLDKNTEAFF
TRBJ1-2,NA,NA,TRBV12-3/TRBV12-4,TGTGCCAGCAGCTTGAGGGGGAACTATGGCTACACCTTC,CASSLRGNYGYTF
TRBJ1-1,few,NA,TRBV29-1,TGCAGCGTTAGTCGACAGGCAGAAGCTTTCTTT,CSVSRQAEAFF
TRBJ1-2,NA,TRBD1,TRBV29-1,TGCAGCGTCGGACAGGGGAGGTATGGCTACACCTTC,CSVGQGRYGYTF
TRBJ1-2,NA,NA,TRBV28,TGTGCCAGCAGACCCCCTTTCGGCTATGGCTACACCTTC,CASRPPFGYGYTF